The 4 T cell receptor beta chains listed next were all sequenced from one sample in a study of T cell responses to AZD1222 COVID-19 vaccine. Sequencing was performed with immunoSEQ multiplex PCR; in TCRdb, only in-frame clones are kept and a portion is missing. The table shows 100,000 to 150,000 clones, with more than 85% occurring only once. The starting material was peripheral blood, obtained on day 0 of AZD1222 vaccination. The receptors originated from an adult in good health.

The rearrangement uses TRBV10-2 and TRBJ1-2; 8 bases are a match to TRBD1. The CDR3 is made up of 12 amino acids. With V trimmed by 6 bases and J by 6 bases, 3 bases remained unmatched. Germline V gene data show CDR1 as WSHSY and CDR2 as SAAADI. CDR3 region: CASRTGVDGYTF. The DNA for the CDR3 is TGCGCCAGCAGGACAGGGGTGGATGGCTACACCTTC.

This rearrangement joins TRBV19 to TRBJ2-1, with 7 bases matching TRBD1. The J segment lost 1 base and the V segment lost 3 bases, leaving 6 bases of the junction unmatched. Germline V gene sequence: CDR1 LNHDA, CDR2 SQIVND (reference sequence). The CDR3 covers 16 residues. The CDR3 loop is CASSIRPRGSYNEQFF. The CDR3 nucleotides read TGTGCCAGTAGTATCCGCCCCAGGGGGTCCTACAATGAGCAGTTCTTC.

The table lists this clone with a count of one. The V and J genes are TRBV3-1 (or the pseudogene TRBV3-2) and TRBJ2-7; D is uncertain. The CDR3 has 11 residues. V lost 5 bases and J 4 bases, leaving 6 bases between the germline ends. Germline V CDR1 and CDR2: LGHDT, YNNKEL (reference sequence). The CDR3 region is CASSVRYEQYF. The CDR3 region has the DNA TGTGCCAGCAGCGTCCGATACGAGCAGTACTTC.

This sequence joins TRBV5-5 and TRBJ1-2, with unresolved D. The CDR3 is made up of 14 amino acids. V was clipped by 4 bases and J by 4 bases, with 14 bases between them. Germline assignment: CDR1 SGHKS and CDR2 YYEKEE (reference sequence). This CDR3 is CASSRAVLGYGYTF. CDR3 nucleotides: TGTGCCAGCAGCCGGGCGGTACTGGGCTATGGCTACACCTTC.